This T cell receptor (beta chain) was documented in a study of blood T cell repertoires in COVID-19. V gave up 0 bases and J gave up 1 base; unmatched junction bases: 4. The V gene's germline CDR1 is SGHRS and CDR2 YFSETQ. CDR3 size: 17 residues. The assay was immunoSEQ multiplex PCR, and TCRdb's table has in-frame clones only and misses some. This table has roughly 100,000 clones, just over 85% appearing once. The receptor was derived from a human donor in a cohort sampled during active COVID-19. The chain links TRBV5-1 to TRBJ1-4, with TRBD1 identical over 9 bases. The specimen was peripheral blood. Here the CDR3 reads CASSLGGTGRTNEKLFF. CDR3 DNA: TGCGCCAGCAGCTTGGGTGGGACAGGGCGAACTAATGAAAAACTGTTTTTT.